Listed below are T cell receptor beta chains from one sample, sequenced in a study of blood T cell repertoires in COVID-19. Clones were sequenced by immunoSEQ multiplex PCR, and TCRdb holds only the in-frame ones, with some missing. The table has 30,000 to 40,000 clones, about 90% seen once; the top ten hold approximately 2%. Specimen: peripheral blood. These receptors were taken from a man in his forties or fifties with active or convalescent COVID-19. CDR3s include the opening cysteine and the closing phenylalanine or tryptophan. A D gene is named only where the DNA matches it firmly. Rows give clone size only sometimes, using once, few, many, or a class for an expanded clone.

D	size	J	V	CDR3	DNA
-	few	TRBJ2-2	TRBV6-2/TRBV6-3	CASSYSIRDTNTGELFF	TGTGCCAGCAGTTACTCGATCCGGGACACGAACACCGGGGAGCTGTTTTTT
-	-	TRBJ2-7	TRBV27	CASRTEYQGFSYEQYF	TGTGCCAGCAGAACAGAATACCAGGGTTTTTCCTACGAGCAGTACTTC
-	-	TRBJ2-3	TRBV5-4	CASSLVGGVSTDTQYF	TGTGCCAGCAGCTTGGTAGGCGGGGTTAGCACAGATACGCAGTATTTT
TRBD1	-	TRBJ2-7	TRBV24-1	CATSDSRNPRDRNYEQYF	TGTGCCACCAGTGACAGTCGAAACCCCCGGGACAGAAACTACGAGCAGTACTTC
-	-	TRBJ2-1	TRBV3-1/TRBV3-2	CASSQVLTLAGYNEQFF	TGTGCCAGCAGCCAAGTTCTCACCCTGGCGGGTTACAATGAGCAGTTCTTC
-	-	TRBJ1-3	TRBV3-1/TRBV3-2	CASRSSSGNTIYF	TGTGCCAGCAGATCCAGCTCTGGAAACACCATATATTTT
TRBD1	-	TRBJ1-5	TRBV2	CASTGTVNQPQHF	TGTGCCAGCACCGGGACAGTGAATCAGCCCCAGCATTTT
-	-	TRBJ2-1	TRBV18	CASSPRLDTGEQFF	TGTGCCAGCTCACCGAGACTAGACACGGGGGAGCAGTTCTTC
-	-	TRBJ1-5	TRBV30	CAWSVLGLGYNQPQHF	TGTGCCTGGAGTGTACTAGGGCTTGGATACAATCAGCCCCAGCATTTT
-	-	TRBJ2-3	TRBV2	CASIGGGLADTQYF	TGTGCCAGCATTGGGGGAGGACTCGCAGATACGCAGTATTTT
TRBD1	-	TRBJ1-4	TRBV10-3	CAAGTGDEKLFF	TGTGCCGCAGGGACAGGGGATGAAAAACTGTTTTTT
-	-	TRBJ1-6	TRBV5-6	CASSFQGIQAYNSPLHF	TGTGCCAGCAGCTTCCAGGGAATACAAGCCTATAATTCACCCCTCCACTTT
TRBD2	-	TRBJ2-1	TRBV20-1	CSASSGTTNNEQFF	TGCAGTGCTAGTAGCGGGACTACGAACAATGAGCAGTTCTTC
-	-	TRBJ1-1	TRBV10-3	CAISDGTKNTEAFF	TGTGCCATCAGTGACGGTACGAAGAACACTGAAGCTTTCTTT
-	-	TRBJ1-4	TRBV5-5	CASKPGTTNEKLFF	TGTGCCAGCAAGCCCGGGACAACTAATGAAAAACTGTTTTTT